These 32 T cell receptor beta chains came from one sample sequenced in a study of CD8+ T cells in alopecia areata (dated by TCRdb to between 2017 and 2018). Sample time point, as interpreted from the label and publication: about 4 weeks on oral tofacitinib. The label giving this sample's treatment or condition can be read as: oral pan-JAK inhibitor, 5-10 mg twice daily. Library preparation used the immunoSEQ multiplex PCR assay. RNA was extracted from all samples and reverse transcribed into cDNA as template for TCR sequencing. TCRdb obtained this table from immuneACCESS and retained in-frame rearrangements with V and J assigned. These tables miss some clones; where compared with another copy, unresolved V genes account for less than half of the shortfall, and the remainder is unexplained. The sample records more than 110,000 clones, nearly 55% of which are singletons. In total, the top ten clones hold 15% of the sample.

The sequenced sample was CD8+ T cells sorted from blood, obtained at week 4, from a patient treated with tofacitinib. Receptor source: a human donor with alopecia areata.

This chain links TRBV7-8 with TRBJ2-7, with D possibly being TRBD1 (5 bases). The CDR3 is 16 residues long. V lost 4 bases and J 1 base, leaving 17 bases between the germline ends. Germline loops: CDR1 SGHVS, CDR2 FQNEAQ. CDR3 protein: CASSSALQDWSYEQYF. The CDR3 DNA sequence: TGTGCCAGCAGCTCAGCCTTACAGGATTGGTCCTACGAGCAGTACTTC.

J is TRBJ2-3 and V is TRBV2; 7 nucleotides line up with TRBD2. Germline CDR1 SNHLY, CDR2 FYNNEI. Germline trimming cut 9 bases from V and 0 bases from J; bases unmatched to any gene: 9. The CDR3 is made up of 15 amino acids. The CDR3 DNA follows: TGTGCCAGAAGGCCGGGGGGATCTAGCACAGATACGCAGTATTTT. Encoded protein: CARRPGGSSTDTQYF.

The chain couples TRBV29-1 to TRBJ1-2; 8 bases fit TRBD1. Losses at the gene ends were 0 bases for V and 4 bases for J; bases not matched to a gene: 7. The germline V gene has CDR1 SQVTM and CDR2 ANQGSEA. The CDR3 is 15 residues long. Written as DNA, the CDR3 is TGCAGCGTTGAAGATGGGGACAGGACTGGCTATGGCTACACCTTC. Translation gives CSVEDGDRTGYGYTF.

The CDR3 DNA reads TGTGCCAGCAGTACACAGGGGTCGGGCGAGCAGTACTTC. Its protein is CASSTQGSGEQYF. This chain uses TRBV6-5 with TRBJ2-7, with TRBD1 identical over 7 bases. Trimming removed 5 bases from V and 6 bases from J; junction bases left unmatched: 7. The length of the CDR3 is 13 residues. CDR1 is MNHEY and CDR2 is SVGAGI in the germline V gene.

The rearrangement uses TRBV6-6 and TRBJ2-7, with D possibly TRBD1 on 5 matching bases. V was clipped by 9 bases and J by 3 bases, with 18 bases between them. The CDR3 has 14 residues. Germline-derived CDR1 and CDR2 are MNHNY and SVGAGI (reference sequence). The CDR3: CASHPTARGYEQYF. In DNA form, the CDR3 reads TGTGCCAGTCACCCGACAGCCAGAGGCTACGAGCAGTACTTC.

The chain uses TRBV15 and TRBJ2-1; TRBD1 matches at 8 bases. This CDR3 is 15 amino acids long. In germline, CDR1 is LNHNV, CDR2 YYDKDF (reference sequence). With 5 bases clipped from V and 0 bases from J, the junction kept 3 bases outside the gene matches. The chain's CDR3 is CATSPTGGSYNEQFF. Written as DNA, the CDR3 is TGTGCCACCAGCCCTACAGGGGGCTCCTACAATGAGCAGTTCTTC.

The rearrangement joins TRBV6-5 to TRBJ2-2; D might be TRBD2 (5 bases). Per germline, CDR1 MNHEY and CDR2 SVGAGI. This CDR3 is built from 16 residues. Deletions cut 1 base from V and 2 bases from J, with 11 bases between. The DNA for the CDR3 is TGTGCCAGCAGTTACTACGGGGAATTTAACACCGGGGAGCTGTTTTTT. It specifies CASSYYGEFNTGELFF.

The chain uses TRBV29-1 and TRBJ2-1, with 9 bases that match TRBD1. After removal of 8 bases from V and 9 bases from J, the junction contained 11 bases not matched to a gene. CDR1 is SQVTM and CDR2 is ANQGSEA in the germline V gene. This CDR3 comprises 13 residues. The CDR3 loop reads CSTSTGGRGEQFF. The CDR3 nucleotides are TGCAGCACGTCGACAGGGGGTAGGGGTGAGCAGTTCTTC.

The chain has TRBV6-5 and TRBJ2-7; D possibly uses TRBD1 or TRBD2 (5 bases each). This CDR3 region has 16 residues. The V gene's germline CDR1 is MNHEY and CDR2 SVGAGI. The ends were cut back, 0 bases at V and 3 bases at J, with 15 bases in the middle. The CDR3 DNA reads TGTGCCAGCAGTTACTCGAGGGGCGCGGTGTTCTACGAGCAGTACTTC. Translated: CASSYSRGAVFYEQYF.

The chain uses TRBV7-9 and TRBJ2-7, with 8 nucleotides matching TRBD1. This CDR3 region has 17 residues. The V and J ends lost 4 bases and 3 bases, in that order; junction bases with no gene match: 14. Germline V gene lookup returns CDR1 SEHNR and CDR2 FQNEAQ (reference sequence). The CDR3 is CASSSPTGQERLYEQYF. The CDR3 bases are TGTGCCAGCAGCTCACCTACGGGACAGGAAAGACTCTACGAGCAGTACTTC.

The chain employs TRBV6-6 and TRBJ2-7, with D unclear. The CDR3 sequence is 12 residues long. Trimming pared 7 bases from V and 2 bases from J, leaving 9 bases between. Germline loops: CDR1 MNHNY, CDR2 SVGAGI (reference sequence). The CDR3 reads CASTDTPYEQYF. CDR3 DNA sequence: TGTGCCAGCACCGACACCCCCTACGAGCAGTACTTC.

This sequence joins TRBV30 and TRBJ1-1; D remains ambiguous. Germline values: CDR1 GTSNPN, CDR2 SVGIG (reference sequence). The V end lost 5 bases, the J end lost 4 bases, and 14 bases lay between the germline ends. The CDR3 contains 13 residues. CDR3 DNA sequence: TGTGCCTGGGCGGCCCAGCGAGGCACTGAAGCTTTCTTT. This sequence encodes CAWAAQRGTEAFF.

The gene calls are TRBV2 and TRBJ2-5, with D possibly TRBD2 on 6 matching bases. In germline, CDR1 is SNHLY, CDR2 FYNNEI. This CDR3 spans 13 amino acids. The V end was cut by 7 bases, the J end by 2 bases, with 11 bases between. The CDR3 loop reads CASNLAPQETQYF. CDR3 sequence (DNA): TGTGCCAGCAACCTAGCGCCGCAAGAGACCCAGTACTTC.

This clone was counted a few times. The chain carries TRBV11-3 and TRBJ2-2; 9 bases map to TRBD2. The ends lost 5 bases at V and 5 bases at J; junction bases unmatched: 9. This CDR3 spans 16 amino acids. CDR1 is SGHNT, CDR2 YENEEA, per germline. Here the CDR3 reads CASSPTRGGVTGELFF. CDR3 sequence (DNA): TGTGCCAGCAGCCCCACTCGCGGGGGGGTTACCGGGGAGCTGTTTTTT.

This clone was observed a few times. The chain links TRBV30 to TRBJ2-1, with 9 bases that match TRBD1. Germline CDR1 and CDR2: GTSNPN and SVGIG (reference sequence). The CDR3 is 14 amino acids. J lost 0 bases, V lost 5 bases, and 2 bases had no gene match. The CDR3 spells CAWGQGSSYNEQFF. Written as DNA, the CDR3 is TGTGCCTGGGGACAGGGGAGCTCCTACAATGAGCAGTTCTTC.

V gene TRBV27 combines with J gene TRBJ2-4; weak D call: TRBD2 (6 bases). There are 13 residues in the CDR3. Trimming removed 3 bases from V and 8 bases from J, with 11 bases in between. CDR1 and CDR2 (germline): MNHEY, SMNVEV (reference sequence). The CDR3 sequence is CASSFSEGHIQYF. The CDR3 region has the DNA TGTGCCAGCAGTTTCTCGGAGGGCCACATTCAGTACTTC.

This clone showed up just a few times. The CDR3 here is CASNRPREWNTEAFF. In DNA form, the CDR3 reads TGTGCCAGTAATAGACCCAGGGAGTGGAACACTGAAGCTTTCTTT. The chain couples TRBV19 to TRBJ1-1, with D maybe TRBD1 (5 bases). The CDR3 totals 15 residues. V lost 7 bases to trimming and J lost 1 base, with 16 bases between them. Germline CDR1 is LNHDA and CDR2 is SQIVND (reference sequence).

V usage is TRBV27 and J usage is TRBJ2-3, with 8 bases matching TRBD1. V lost 3 bases to trimming and J lost 2 bases; unmatched junction nucleotides: 13. Germline-derived CDR1 and CDR2 are MNHEY and SMNVEV (reference sequence). This CDR3 region has 18 residues. CDR3 loop: CASSFLHGQGPDTDTQYF. For the CDR3, the DNA is TGTGCCAGCAGTTTCCTACACGGACAGGGCCCCGACACAGATACGCAGTATTTT.

This clone came up a few times. The CDR3, as DNA: TGTGCCAGCAGCTGGGGCATGGAGCAGTACTTC. It yields the protein CASSWGMEQYF. The V and J genes are TRBV11-2 and TRBJ2-7, with D tentatively TRBD1 (5 bases). Germline V gives CDR1 SGHAT, CDR2 FQNNGV. V was clipped by 4 bases and J by 7 bases, with 8 bases between them. CDR3 length: 11 amino acids.

The chain carries TRBV4-1 and TRBJ2-4; the D is unclear. V lost 1 base to trimming and J lost 2 bases, with 3 bases between them. The CDR3 sequence is 13 residues long. Per the germline V gene, CDR1 is MGHRA and CDR2 is YSYEKL. The CDR3 loop reads CASSQGTKNIQYF. The CDR3 nucleotides read TGCGCCAGCAGCCAAGGAACCAAAAACATTCAGTACTTC.

V is TRBV7-6 and J is TRBJ2-5; 9 bases are a match to TRBD1. From germline, CDR1 is SGHVS and CDR2 FNYEAQ. V shed 7 bases, J shed 5 bases, and the junction held 11 bases outside the gene matches. CDR3 size: 15 residues. The CDR3 reads CASTYLRTGAETQYF. Here the CDR3 DNA reads TGTGCCAGCACCTATCTCCGGACAGGGGCTGAGACCCAGTACTTC.

In its sample, this clone was seen a few times. A read error may produce the germline difference seen at one junction end. The rearrangement links TRBV27 to TRBJ1-1; D may be TRBD1 (6 bases). CDR1 and CDR2 (germline): MNHEY, SMNVEV (reference sequence). The CDR3 is 15 residues long. The CDR3 DNA follows: TGTGCCAGCAGTATATCGACAGGAGTTAACACTGAAGCTTTCTTT. It translates to CASSISTGVNTEAFF.

This clone was counted between two and nine times. Here the CDR3 reads CASSLTEAGGNNEQFF. The CDR3, as DNA: TGTGCCAGCAGCTTAACGGAAGCAGGGGGGAACAATGAGCAGTTCTTC. The V gene is TRBV7-2, the J gene TRBJ2-1, with D perhaps matching TRBD1 (7 bases). Germline V gives CDR1 SGHTA, CDR2 FQGNSA. The CDR3 contains 16 residues. With 2 bases removed from V and 5 bases from J, the gap between germline ends came to 16 bases.

The chain employs TRBV15 and TRBJ2-5; 7 bases match TRBD1. This CDR3 region has 13 residues. The V gene's germline CDR1 is LNHNV and CDR2 YYDKDF (reference sequence). Unmatched junction bases numbered 10, after V lost 4 bases and J lost 11 bases. Here the CDR3 reads CATSNPTGPLQYF. CDR3 DNA sequence: TGTGCCACCAGCAATCCGACAGGGCCTTTGCAGTACTTC.

The chain joins TRBV6-5 to TRBJ2-3; D unresolved. This CDR3 is 14 amino acids long. Trimming took off 7 bases at V and 4 bases at J, with 15 bases between the two ends. CDR1 MNHEY and CDR2 SVGAGI come from the germline V gene. The CDR3, as DNA: TGTGCCAGCACCGAGTCTGGATTCGCAGATACGCAGTATTTT. Amino acids: CASTESGFADTQYF.

Only one count was recorded for this clone. The chain recombines TRBV5-6 with TRBJ1-5; D may be TRBD1 (6 bases). The germline V gene encodes CDR1 SGHDT and CDR2 YYEEEE. This CDR3 has 15 amino acids. V lost 2 bases and J lost 2, with 11 bases in between. The DNA of the CDR3 is TGTGCCAGCAGCTTCAGGGGAGATGGCAATCAGCCCCAGCATTTT. Its protein product is CASSFRGDGNQPQHF.

The chain combines TRBV9 with TRBJ2-5; a possible D gene is TRBD2 (5 bases). The CDR3 runs 17 residues. The V end lost 0 bases, the J end lost 0 bases, and 15 bases lay between the germline ends. The germline V gene encodes CDR1 SGDLS and CDR2 YYNGEE. DNA for the CDR3: TGTGCCAGCAGCGTAGGGCTAGGACTGATGTACCAAGAGACCCAGTACTTC. This codes for CASSVGLGLMYQETQYF.

The chain has TRBV5-8 and TRBJ1-2, with D possibly being TRBD1 (5 bases). Germline CDR1 SGHTS, CDR2 YDEGEE. V lost 6 bases, J lost 3 bases, and 18 bases lay in between. The CDR3 is 15 residues long. CDR3 nucleotides: TGTGCCAGCATAGGTCGGGGGTCGAATGACTATGGCTACACCTTC. Amino acid sequence: CASIGRGSNDYGYTF. Together with reference TRBV5-8 and TRBJ1-2, the CDR3 gives the full variable domain: EAGVTQSPTHLIKTRGQQATLRCSPISGHTSVYWYQQALGLGLQFLLWYDEGEERNRGNFPPRFSGRQFPNYSSELNVNALELEDSALYLCASIGRGSNDYGYTFGSGTRLTVV.

This clone was detected only once. The chain carries TRBV5-4 and TRBJ2-5, with 7 bases fitting TRBD2. The CDR3 extends over 14 amino acids. Germline CDR1 SGHNT, CDR2 YYREEE (reference sequence). V gave up 0 bases and J gave up 7 bases; unmatched junction bases: 6. DNA for the CDR3: TGTGCCAGCAGCTTGGTTGGCGGGGAGGGGACCCAGTACTTC. This gives the protein CASSLVGGEGTQYF.

V is TRBV13 and J is TRBJ2-5; weak D call: TRBD1 (5 bases). Germline CDR1 reads PRHDT; CDR2 reads FYEKMQ (reference sequence). CDR3 length equals 15 residues. Trimming stripped 0 bases from V and 2 bases from J, with 10 bases between. This chain's CDR3 is CASSLGTDLQETQYF. For the CDR3, the DNA is TGTGCCAGCAGCTTAGGGACAGATCTACAAGAGACCCAGTACTTC.

This chain joins TRBV11-2 and TRBJ2-7; D is unclear. V was trimmed by 6 bases and J by 5 bases, leaving 5 bases between them. The CDR3 consists of 10 residues. Germline V gives CDR1 SGHAT, CDR2 FQNNGV. Here the CDR3 reads CASSENEQYF. CDR3 DNA: TGTGCCAGCAGTGAGAACGAGCAGTACTTC.

This clone came up once. CDR3 bases: TGCGCCAGCAGCGGTGGACAGATGAACACTGAAGCTTTCTTT. It is translated as CASSGGQMNTEAFF. The chain employs TRBV5-1 and TRBJ1-1; weak D call: TRBD1 (6 bases). CDR1 and CDR2 from the germline V gene are SGHRS and YFSETQ. Trimming took off 4 bases at V and 0 bases at J, with 10 bases between the two ends. The CDR3 totals 14 residues.